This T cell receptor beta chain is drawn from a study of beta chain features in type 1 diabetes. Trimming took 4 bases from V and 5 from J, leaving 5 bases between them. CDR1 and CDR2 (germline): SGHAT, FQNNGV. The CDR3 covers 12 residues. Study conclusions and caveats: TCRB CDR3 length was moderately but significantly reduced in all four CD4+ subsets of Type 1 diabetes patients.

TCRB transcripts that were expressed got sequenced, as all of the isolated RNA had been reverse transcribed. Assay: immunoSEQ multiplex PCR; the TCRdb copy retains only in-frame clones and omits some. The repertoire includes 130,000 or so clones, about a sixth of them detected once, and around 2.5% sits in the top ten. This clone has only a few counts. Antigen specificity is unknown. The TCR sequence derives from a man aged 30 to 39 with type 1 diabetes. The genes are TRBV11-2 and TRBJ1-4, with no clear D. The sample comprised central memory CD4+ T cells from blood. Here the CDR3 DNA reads TGTGCCAGCAGCTCCGCGAATGAAAAACTGTTTTTT. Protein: CASSSANEKLFF. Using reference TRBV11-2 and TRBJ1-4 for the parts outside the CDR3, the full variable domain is EAGVAQSPRYKIIEKRQSVAFWCNPISGHATLYWYQQILGQGPKLLIQFQNNGVVDDSQLPKDRFSAERLKGVDSTLKIQPAKLEDSAVYLCASSSANEKLFFGSGTQLSVL.